The 15 T cell receptor beta chains below were found in one sample sequenced in a study of T cells after yellow fever vaccination. TCRdb re-derived calls from the 5' RACE reads in MiXCR, one entry per CDR3 protein. The sample contains hundreds of thousands of distinct CDR3 sequences, approximately 3.8% of which appear only once. Specimen: PBMCs, collected on the day of the yellow fever booster vaccination. The receptor source for this set is a man aged 18 to 35 who received the YFV17D yellow fever vaccine.

This clonotype was detected only a few times. The V gene is TRBV7-3, the J gene TRBJ2-7; D not certain. Trimming removed 5 bases at V and 4 bases at J, with 12 bases between. Looked up from germline, CDR1 is SGHTA and CDR2 is FQGTGA. This CDR3 has 13 amino acids. The chain's CDR3 is CASSHYPGYEQYF. The CDR3 region has the DNA TGTGCCAGCAGCCACTACCCGGGTTACGAGCAGTACTTC.

This clonotype appeared a few times. The rearrangement joins TRBV18 to TRBJ2-6; D not resolved. The V gene's germline CDR1 is KGHSH and CDR2 LQKENI. Trimming pared 5 bases from V and 2 bases from J, leaving 10 bases between. The CDR3 is made up of 15 amino acids. CDR3 nucleotides: TGTGCCAGCTCATATTCGCCACCTGGGGCCAACGTCCTGACTTTC. Residues: CASSYSPPGANVLTF. The variable domain in full, with the rest retrieved from reference TRBV18 and TRBJ2-6, is NAGVMQNPRHLVRRRGQEARLRCSPMKGHSHVYWYRQLPEEGLKFMVYLQKENIIDESGMPKERFSAEFPKEGPSILRIQQVVRGDSAAYFCASSYSPPGANVLTFGAGSRLTVL.

This clonotype was seen repeatedly, ten times or more. This chain uses TRBV21-1 with TRBJ2-3; TRBD1, as called in the table, went unchecked against the DNA. TRBV21-1 is marked as a pseudogene. The CDR3 consists of 21 residues. CDR3 coding DNA: TGTGCCAGCAGCAAAGGGGGACAGGGAAACCCCCCTACGCCTGGCTCAGATACGCAGTATTTT. It yields the protein CASSKGGQGNPPTPGSDTQYF.

This clonotype was recorded at least ten times. The chain's CDR3 is CASSPSGGAGDTQYF. As DNA, the CDR3 is TGTGCCAGCAGCCCCAGTGGGGGGGCCGGAGATACGCAGTATTTT. V and J are TRBV7-2 and TRBJ2-3; tentatively, D is TRBD2 (7 bases). The V end lost 5 bases, the J end lost 5 bases, and 17 bases lay between the germline ends. Germline V CDR1 and CDR2: SGHTA, FQGNSA. The CDR3 is 15 residues long.

This clonotype showed up many times. V is TRBV29-1 and J is TRBJ1-2; maybe TRBD1 (6 bases). The CDR3 contains 12 residues. V was pared by 6 bases and J by 7 bases, with 15 bases between. Germline values: CDR1 SQVTM, CDR2 ANQGSEA. CDR3 nucleotides: TGCAGCGTGCCTCAGGGGCTCGGTGGCTACACCTTC. It specifies CSVPQGLGGYTF.

This clonotype was observed at least ten times. The J gene is TRBJ2-7, the V gene TRBV6-2 or TRBV6-3; 10 positions match TRBD2. Germline V gives CDR1 MNHEY, CDR2 SVGEGT. The CDR3 spans 17 residues. The junction had 15 bases not matched to a gene; V was cut back by 3 bases and J by 7 bases. CDR3 sequence reads: CASSYRQRGGPTCEQYV. CDR3 sequence (DNA): TGTGCCAGCAGTTATCGACAGCGGGGGGGTCCTACGTGTGAGCAGTACGTC.

This chain uses TRBV20-1 with TRBJ2-2; D is uncertain. V dropped 2 bases and J dropped 2 bases, with 0 bases sitting between them. The germline V gene encodes CDR1 DFQATT and CDR2 SNEGSKA (reference sequence). This CDR3 is 11 amino acids long. In DNA form, the CDR3 reads TGCAGTGCTAGAAACACCGGGGAGCTGTTTTTT. Its protein is CSARNTGELFF.

This clonotype turned up a few times. The chain joins TRBV5-1 to TRBJ2-3, with D possibly TRBD2 on 5 matching bases. V dropped 1 base and J dropped 0 bases, with 12 bases sitting between them. CDR3 length: 16 residues. CDR1 and CDR2 (germline): SGHRS, YFSETQ. The CDR3 loop reads CASSLTGLASTDTQYF. The CDR3 bases are TGCGCCAGCAGCTTGACTGGACTGGCTAGCACAGATACGCAGTATTTT.

This clonotype has a handful of counts. The rearrangement links TRBV7-6 to TRBJ1-1; D remains ambiguous. Germline values: CDR1 SGHVS, CDR2 FNYEAQ. Between the trimmed V and J ends, which lost 7 bases and 1 base, there was a span of 13 bases. This CDR3 is 14 amino acids long. Here the CDR3 reads CASKTSPSNTEAFF. In DNA form, the CDR3 reads TGTGCCAGCAAAACGTCCCCTTCGAACACTGAAGCTTTCTTT.

This clonotype has ten or more counts. The chain uses TRBV9 and TRBJ2-1; 7 nucleotides match TRBD2. Germline CDR1 SGDLS, CDR2 YYNGEE. V trimming: 4 bases; J trimming: 10 bases; junction bases outside the gene matches: 8. The CDR3 is 13 residues long. In DNA form, the CDR3 reads TGTGCCAGCAGCATACCGACTAGCTCCGAGCAGTTCTTC. This translates into CASSIPTSSEQFF. The full variable domain, with the rest looked up from reference TRBV9 and TRBJ2-1, is DSGVTQTPKHLITATGQRVTLRCSPRSGDLSVYWYQQSLDQGLQFLIQYYNGEERAKGNILERFSAQQFPDLHSELNLSSLELGDSALYFCASSIPTSSEQFFGPGTRLTVL.

The chain recombines TRBV2 with TRBJ1-3; D not certain. The CDR3 has 13 residues. Germline V lookup: CDR1 SNHLY, CDR2 FYNNEI. V shed 3 bases and J shed 6 bases, with 9 bases lying between them. The CDR3 coding sequence is TGTGCCAGCAGTGAGTACGAGGAAAACACCATATATTTT. This sequence encodes CASSEYEENTIYF.

There are many counts of this clonotype. This chain uses TRBV7-9 with TRBJ2-2; D might be TRBD1 or TRBD2, each matching 5 bases. The V end was cut by 5 bases, the J end by 5 bases, with 12 bases between. This CDR3 contains 14 residues. The germline gives CDR1 SEHNR, CDR2 FQNEAQ (reference sequence). This CDR3 is CASSIGTLTGELFF. Here the CDR3 DNA reads TGTGCCAGCAGCATTGGGACGCTGACCGGGGAGCTGTTTTTT.

The genes are TRBV19 and TRBJ2-1; tentative D call: TRBD2 (6 bases). Germline assignment: CDR1 LNHDA and CDR2 SQIVND (reference sequence). Trimming removed 3 bases from V and 6 bases from J, with 9 bases in between. This CDR3 has 13 residues. CDR3 DNA sequence: TGTGCCAGTAGTATTGGAGGGGCCAATGAGCAGTTCTTC. Translated, it gives CASSIGGANEQFF.

This clonotype was seen only a few times. The chain recombines TRBV13 with TRBJ2-7; a weak D match, TRBD2 (5 bases). The V gene lost 8 bases and the J gene lost 2 bases, with 25 bases spanning the gap. Germline CDR1 PRHDT, CDR2 FYEKMQ (reference sequence). The CDR3 contains 17 residues. The CDR3 DNA reads as TGTGCCAGCGGGCCCGGGGTTCAGTCTTCATCGACCTACGAGCAGTACTTC. Translating it yields CASGPGVQSSSTYEQYF.

This clonotype was picked up a small number of times. The chain carries TRBV4-1 and TRBJ1-2; TRBD1 aligns across 7 bases. The CDR3 sequence is 15 residues long. The germline gives CDR1 MGHRA, CDR2 YSYEKL. With 4 bases clipped from V and 4 bases from J, the junction kept 9 bases outside the gene matches. DNA of the CDR3: TGCGCCAGCAGCCCGACAGGGTCCTCGGGCTATGGCTACACCTTC. Translation: CASSPTGSSGYGYTF.